These 23 T cell receptor beta chains share one sample of origin, sequenced in a study of cytomegalovirus exposure and HLA in healthy donors. In the PCR, 60 Vbeta and 13 Jbeta primers were used. Data came from immunoSEQ multiplex PCR; TCRdb stores just in-frame clones and leaves some out. Of over 130,000 clones listed, over 65% are singletons. The sequenced material came from PBMCs. The receptors shown here come from a woman between 25 and 40 years old in good health and CMV-seronegative.

The chain has TRBV2 and TRBJ1-6; D is ambiguous. V lost 4 bases and J 9 bases, leaving 16 bases between the germline ends. Germline values: CDR1 SNHLY, CDR2 FYNNEI. This CDR3 region has 15 residues. CDR3 coding DNA: TGTGCCAGCAGTGTAAGCGGGGTAAACGGTTCACCCCTCCACTTT. Residues: CASSVSGVNGSPLHF.

This chain uses TRBV2 with TRBJ1-6; the match to TRBD1 covers 12 bases. In germline, CDR1 is SNHLY, CDR2 FYNNEI. V trimming: 4 bases; J trimming: 8 bases; junction bases outside the gene matches: 6. The CDR3 has 16 residues. The CDR3 loop is CASSAQGQGADSPLHF. The CDR3 DNA reads TGTGCCAGCAGTGCCCAGGGACAGGGGGCAGATTCACCCCTCCACTTT.

The chain carries TRBV19 and TRBJ2-1; 8 nucleotides match TRBD2. The CDR3 consists of 15 residues. CDR1 and CDR2 from the germline V gene are LNHDA and SQIVND (reference sequence). J gave up 3 bases and V 6 bases, and 7 bases lay outside the gene matches. The DNA of the CDR3 is TGTGCCAGTAGGACAGGCGGGGGGCTCTACAATGAGCAGTTCTTC. Translating it yields CASRTGGGLYNEQFF. The whole variable domain, remainder taken from reference TRBV19 and TRBJ2-1, is DGGITQSPKYLFRKEGQNVTLSCEQNLNHDAMYWYRQDPGQGLRLIYYSQIVNDFQKGDIAEGYSVSREKKESFPLTVTSAQKNPTAFYLCASRTGGGLYNEQFFGPGTRLTVL.

The rearrangement uses TRBV7-8 and TRBJ2-7, with TRBD2 matching over 8 bases. The V segment lost 1 base and the J segment 7 bases; nucleotides outside the gene matches: 9. This CDR3 comprises 15 residues. In germline, CDR1 is SGHVS, CDR2 FQNEAQ. The CDR3: CASSLVTGPGGEQYV. DNA of the CDR3: TGTGCCAGCAGCTTAGTAACAGGGCCGGGGGGGGAGCAGTACGTC.

This clone was seen more than once but under ten times. The rearrangement links TRBV7-2 to TRBJ1-1; D not resolved. The CDR3 is 14 residues long. CDR1 and CDR2 (germline): SGHTA, FQGNSA. Trimming took 6 bases from V and 4 from J, leaving 15 bases between them. The CDR3 nucleotides are TGTGCCAGCAGATCCGGAGATGGTGTCACTGAAGCTTTCTTT. Residues: CASRSGDGVTEAFF.

The chain uses TRBV5-6 and TRBJ1-1; TRBD1 matches at 7 bases. The CDR3 loop spans 14 amino acids. Trimming cost V 0 bases and J 5 bases; bases outside gene matches: 4. The germline gives CDR1 SGHDT, CDR2 YYEEEE. CDR3 amino acids: CASSLVQGGTEAFF. As DNA, the CDR3 is TGTGCCAGCAGCTTGGTGCAGGGGGGAACTGAAGCTTTCTTT.

The chain joins TRBV5-6 to TRBJ1-1; 7 bases agree with TRBD1. After removal of 1 base from V and 8 bases from J, the junction contained 17 bases not matched to a gene. In germline, CDR1 is SGHDT, CDR2 YYEEEE. The CDR3 spans 17 residues. For the CDR3, the DNA is TGTGCCAGCAGCTTGTTTCTAAGGGAGACAGGGCCGGGGGAAGCTTTCTTT. The encoded protein is CASSLFLRETGPGEAFF.

This clone appeared once. The chain links TRBV4-1 to TRBJ1-2, with D unclear. V was clipped by 4 bases and J by 8 bases, with 14 bases between them. Germline V gene data show CDR1 as MGHRA and CDR2 as YSYEKL. The CDR3 is made up of 13 amino acids. The CDR3 loop is CASSRELDRGYTF. Here the CDR3 DNA reads TGCGCCAGCAGCCGAGAGTTAGATCGGGGCTACACCTTC.

The rearrangement links TRBV28 to TRBJ2-7; 8 bases match TRBD1. The CDR3 has 15 amino acids. Trimming removed 7 bases from V and 3 bases from J; junction bases left unmatched: 11. Germline V gives CDR1 MDHEN, CDR2 SYDVKM. The CDR3 reads CASIQGTTGGYEQYF. CDR3 bases: TGTGCCAGCATCCAGGGGACCACAGGGGGCTACGAGCAGTACTTC.

The J gene is TRBJ1-5, the V gene TRBV5-1, with 8 bases aligning to TRBD1. The germline V gene has CDR1 SGHRS and CDR2 YFSETQ. The CDR3 extends over 14 amino acids. Trimming cost V 4 bases and J 8 bases; bases outside gene matches: 8. The CDR3 sequence is CASSLGQGEEPQHF. Here the CDR3 DNA reads TGCGCCAGCAGCCTAGGACAGGGCGAGGAGCCCCAGCATTTT.

This chain connects TRBV5-4 to TRBJ1-1; D is undetermined. CDR3 length: 13 amino acids. Germline CDR1 reads SGHNT; CDR2 reads YYREEE (reference sequence). V gave up 0 bases and J gave up 1 base, with 4 bases separating them. The CDR3 is CASSLDKNTEAFF. CDR3 in DNA: TGTGCCAGCAGCTTGGACAAGAACACTGAAGCTTTCTTT.

In its sample, this clone was seen a few times. The chain is built from TRBV11-3 and TRBJ1-3; TRBD1 matches at 7 bases. Germline CDR1 is SGHNT and CDR2 is YENEEA. Losses at the gene ends were 5 bases for V and 3 bases for J; bases not matched to a gene: 1. This CDR3 has 13 amino acids. In DNA, the CDR3 is TGTGCCAGCAGCACAGGGGTTGGAAACACCATATATTTT. Its protein is CASSTGVGNTIYF. Complete variable domain (other parts from reference TRBV11-3 and TRBJ1-3): EAGVVQSPRYKIIEKKQPVAFWCNPISGHNTLYWYLQNLGQGPELLIRYENEEAVDDSQLPKDRFSAERLKGVDSTLKIQPAELGDSAVYLCASSTGVGNTIYFGEGSWLTVV.

The V gene is TRBV28, the J gene TRBJ1-2; 8 nucleotides agree with TRBD1. The V and J ends lost 8 bases and 4 bases, in that order; junction bases with no gene match: 3. Germline CDR1 MDHEN, CDR2 SYDVKM. CDR3 length: 12 amino acids. CDR3 sequence: CASGTGLYGYTF. In DNA, the CDR3 is TGTGCCAGCGGGACAGGCCTCTATGGCTACACCTTC.

This clone is labeled as large. The chain carries TRBV25-1 and TRBJ2-1; D uncertain. Trimming took 7 bases from V and 7 from J, leaving 8 bases between them. The CDR3 length is 11 residues. Germline lookup yields CDR1 MGHDK and CDR2 SYGVNS. This CDR3 reads CASTFGNEQFF. The CDR3 nucleotides read TGTGCCAGCACCTTCGGGAATGAGCAGTTCTTC.

The chain recombines TRBV4-2 with TRBJ2-1; TRBD2 might be the D (6 bases). CDR1 LGHNA and CDR2 YNFKEQ come from the germline V gene. The CDR3 spans 15 residues. Trimming stripped 1 base from V and 4 bases from J, with 11 bases between. The CDR3 DNA reads as TGTGCCAGCAGCCAAGTGGGGGAGGTTTACAATGAGCAGTTCTTC. Translating it yields CASSQVGEVYNEQFF.

The chain employs TRBV11-2 and TRBJ2-1; TRBD2 matches 8 bases. The ends lost 3 bases at V and 4 bases at J; junction bases unmatched: 5. This CDR3 contains 15 residues. Germline V gene lookup returns CDR1 SGHAT and CDR2 FQNNGV. The CDR3 protein is CASSFRIAGYNEQFF. The CDR3 nucleotides are TGTGCCAGCAGCTTTCGGATAGCGGGGTACAATGAGCAGTTCTTC.

DNA of the CDR3: TGTGCCAGCAGTGAGGGTACAGGGGGCGCGGGGAACACTGAAGCTTTCTTT. Translation: CASSEGTGGAGNTEAFF. The chain joins TRBV6-1 to TRBJ1-1, with 9 bases matching TRBD1. This CDR3 is built from 17 residues. Per germline, CDR1 MNHNS and CDR2 SASEGT. The trim removed 3 bases at V and 1 base at J, leaving 9 bases unmatched.

This clone was observed a handful of times. V and J are TRBV7-2 and TRBJ2-5; D is perhaps TRBD2 (5 bases). The germline V and J ends were trimmed by 2 bases and 7 bases, with 11 bases remaining between them. Per the germline V gene, CDR1 is SGHTA and CDR2 is FQGNSA. The CDR3 has 13 amino acids. CDR3 nucleotides: TGTGCCAGCAGCTTAACCGGGGAAGTGACCCAGTACTTC. Its translation is CASSLTGEVTQYF.

The rearrangement joins TRBV29-1 to TRBJ2-3; 8 bases are shared with TRBD2. The germline gives CDR1 SQVTM, CDR2 ANQGSEA. Germline trimming cut 2 bases from V and 5 bases from J; bases unmatched to any gene: 3. The CDR3 is made up of 13 amino acids. The CDR3 loop reads CSVEPAGVDTQYF. The CDR3 bases are TGCAGCGTTGAACCAGCGGGGGTAGATACGCAGTATTTT.

V and J are TRBV2 and TRBJ2-3, with 10 bases lining up with TRBD2. The CDR3 runs 14 residues. V was pared by 1 base and J by 6 bases, with 1 base of the junction left unmatched. Germline V gene sequence: CDR1 SNHLY, CDR2 FYNNEI. The CDR3 DNA is TGTGCCAGCAGTGAAGGAGCGGGAGGGGATACGCAGTATTTT. Its protein is CASSEGAGGDTQYF.

The rearrangement joins TRBV5-6 to TRBJ1-2; D may be TRBD1 (6 bases). Germline V gene sequence: CDR1 SGHDT, CDR2 YYEEEE. The CDR3 is 14 residues long. Between the trimmed V and J ends, which lost 3 bases and 2 bases, there was a span of 11 bases. Here the CDR3 reads CASSYEQGNYGYTF. The CDR3 DNA follows: TGTGCCAGCAGCTATGAACAGGGAAACTATGGCTACACCTTC.

The V call is TRBV5-1, the J call TRBJ1-2; TRBD1 agrees at 9 bases. CDR1 and CDR2 (germline): SGHRS, YFSETQ. The CDR3 loop spans 15 amino acids. V shed 5 bases and J 5 bases; nucleotides not matched to a gene: 10. CDR3 amino acids: CASRPLQGATYGYTF. CDR3 nucleotide sequence: TGCGCCAGCAGACCACTACAGGGGGCTACTTATGGCTACACCTTC. Looking up the rest from reference TRBV5-1 and TRBJ1-2 gives the full variable domain: KAGVTQTPRYLIKTRGQQVTLSCSPISGHRSVSWYQQTPGQGLQFLFEYFSETQRNKGNFPGRFSGRQFSNSRSEMNVSTLELGDSALYLCASRPLQGATYGYTFGSGTRLTVV.

The chain is built from TRBV28 and TRBJ1-4, with 9 bases fitting TRBD1. This CDR3 spans 15 amino acids. Germline assignment: CDR1 MDHEN and CDR2 SYDVKM. V was clipped by 4 bases and J by 7 bases; unmatched bases: 7. The CDR3 loop is CASSSPGTGSEKLFF. The CDR3 bases are TGTGCCAGCAGTTCCCCCGGGACAGGGAGTGAAAAACTGTTTTTT.